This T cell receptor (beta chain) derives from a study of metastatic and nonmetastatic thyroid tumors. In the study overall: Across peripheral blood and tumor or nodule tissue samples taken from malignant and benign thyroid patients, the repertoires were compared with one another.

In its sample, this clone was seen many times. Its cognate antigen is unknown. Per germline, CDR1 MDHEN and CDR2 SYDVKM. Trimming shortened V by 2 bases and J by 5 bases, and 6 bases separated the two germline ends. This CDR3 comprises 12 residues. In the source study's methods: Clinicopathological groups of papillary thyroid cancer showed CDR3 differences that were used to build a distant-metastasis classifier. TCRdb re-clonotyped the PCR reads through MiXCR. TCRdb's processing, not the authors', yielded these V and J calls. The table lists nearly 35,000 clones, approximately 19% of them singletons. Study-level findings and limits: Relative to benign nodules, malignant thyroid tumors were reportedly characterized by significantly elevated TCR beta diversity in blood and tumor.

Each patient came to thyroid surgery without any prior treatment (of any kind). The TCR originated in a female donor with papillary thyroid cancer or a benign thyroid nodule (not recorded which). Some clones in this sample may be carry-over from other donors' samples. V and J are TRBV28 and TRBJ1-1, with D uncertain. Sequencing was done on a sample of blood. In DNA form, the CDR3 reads TGTGCCAGCAGTTTAAGAGGGACTGAAGCTTTCTTT. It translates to CASSLRGTEAFF.